The clone carrying this T cell receptor (beta chain) has a handful of counts. The length of the CDR3 is 15 residues. The germline V gene encodes CDR1 SGHRS and CDR2 YFSETQ. Losses at the gene ends were 4 bases for V and 3 bases for J; bases not matched to a gene: 8. Per the original data handling: Reference gene primer amplification gave estimated nucleated cell counts. Repertoires were generated with immunoSEQ multiplex PCR, while TCRdb's copy carries only in-frame clones and drops some. V, J and clone size are those of that table, while D and trimming were read from the DNA. Of over 200,000 clones in the sample, under 90% are singletons; the top ten hold less than 20%. The data originate from a study of blood T cell repertoires in COVID-19.

This clonotype originated in a woman older than 75 with active or convalescent COVID-19. The sample comprised peripheral blood. This chain links TRBV5-1 with TRBJ2-5, with 8 bases lining up with TRBD2. DNA of the CDR3: TGCGCCAGCAGCCCCGGACTCGGGGGGGAAGAGACCCAGTACTTC. This encodes CASSPGLGGEETQYF. The complete variable domain, with remaining parts taken from reference TRBV5-1 and TRBJ2-5, reads KAGVTQTPRYLIKTRGQQVTLSCSPISGHRSVSWYQQTPGQGLQFLFEYFSETQRNKGNFPGRFSGRQFSNSRSEMNVSTLELGDSALYLCASSPGLGGEETQYFGPGTRLLVL.